The 30 T cell receptor beta chains listed next were all sequenced from one sample in a study of beta chain features in type 1 diabetes. The isolated RNA, all of it, was reverse transcribed, so expressed TCRB transcripts were what got sequenced. TCRdb keeps only in-frame clones here, not all; method: immunoSEQ multiplex PCR. The table shows about 710,000 clones, with around 15% occurring only once. These receptors have no known antigen. Study-level points and caveats: Shortening that was moderate but significant affected the TCRB CDR3s of Type 1 diabetes patients in all four CD4+ subsets.

The source material was naive CD4+ T cells from blood. These receptors came from a young man with type 1 diabetes.

This chain links TRBV6-4 with TRBJ2-1, with 8 bases that match TRBD1. This CDR3 spans 13 amino acids. CDR1 is MRHNA and CDR2 is SNTAGT in the germline V gene. V lost 4 bases and J lost 10; bases outside the gene matches: 6. This chain's CDR3 is CASSAQGAREQFF. The CDR3 DNA sequence: TGTGCCAGCAGTGCTCAGGGGGCGAGGGAGCAGTTCTTC.

This sequence joins TRBV5-1 and TRBJ2-1, with a possible D match to TRBD2 (5 bases). The CDR3 covers 15 residues. Trimming shortened V by 5 bases and J by 2 bases, and 14 bases separated the two germline ends. Germline CDR1 reads SGHRS; CDR2 reads YFSETQ. CDR3 sequence: CASRAPGSPYNEQFF. DNA for the CDR3: TGCGCCAGCAGGGCCCCTGGGAGTCCCTACAATGAGCAGTTCTTC.

The chain has TRBV6-5 and TRBJ2-7; no definite D call. From germline, CDR1 is MNHEY and CDR2 SVGAGI. V dropped 6 bases and J dropped 2 bases, with 17 bases sitting between them. This CDR3 contains 15 residues. The CDR3 sequence is CASSPGADRAYEQYF. CDR3 DNA: TGTGCCAGCAGCCCTGGTGCCGATAGGGCCTACGAGCAGTACTTC.

This clone showed up just a few times. The chain combines TRBV11-2 with TRBJ2-5; no clear D gene. Trimming took 5 bases from V and 5 from J, leaving 9 bases between them. The germline CDR1 and CDR2 sequences are SGHAT and FQNNGV. The CDR3 length is 12 residues. Here the CDR3 DNA reads TGTGCCAGCAGCCTTAGAAGGGAGACCCAGTACTTC. Translation gives CASSLRRETQYF.

J is TRBJ2-3 and V is TRBV13, with D possibly TRBD2 on 6 matching bases. The V gene lost 2 bases and the J gene lost 5 bases, with 8 bases spanning the gap. Germline V lookup: CDR1 PRHDT, CDR2 FYEKMQ (reference sequence). There are 13 residues in the CDR3. CDR3: CASSLRGGDTQYF. The CDR3 DNA is TGTGCCAGCAGCTTAAGGGGAGGAGATACGCAGTATTTT.

The rearrangement links TRBV9 to TRBJ1-2, with D tentatively TRBD1 (5 bases). The CDR3 runs to 16 residues. Germline CDR1 is SGDLS and CDR2 is YYNGEE. Trimming stripped 0 bases from V and 5 bases from J, with 17 bases between. The CDR3 nucleotides are TGTGCCAGCAGCGTAGATTGGGGCCCATGGGGGTATGGCTACACCTTC. Encoded protein: CASSVDWGPWGYGYTF.

The rearrangement uses TRBV4-2 and TRBJ2-3; tentatively, D is TRBD2 (6 bases). CDR1 and CDR2 (germline): LGHNA, YNFKEQ. The CDR3 is 19 residues long. V was clipped by 0 bases and J by 3 bases, with 22 bases between them. CDR3 coding DNA: TGTGCCAGCAGCCAAGATAGCGGCAGATGGATGGGTCGGACAGATACGCAGTATTTT. It yields the protein CASSQDSGRWMGRTDTQYF.

This chain connects TRBV5-1 to TRBJ2-1, with TRBD1 matching over 10 bases. J gave up 6 bases and V 2 bases, and 8 bases lay outside the gene matches. CDR1 SGHRS and CDR2 YFSETQ come from the germline V gene. The CDR3 has 16 amino acids. Here the CDR3 DNA reads TGCGCCAGCAGCTTCCCTCCGGGACAGGGGATCAATGAGCAGTTCTTC. It is translated as CASSFPPGQGINEQFF. The complete variable domain, with remaining parts taken from reference TRBV5-1 and TRBJ2-1, reads KAGVTQTPRYLIKTRGQQVTLSCSPISGHRSVSWYQQTPGQGLQFLFEYFSETQRNKGNFPGRFSGRQFSNSRSEMNVSTLELGDSALYLCASSFPPGQGINEQFFGPGTRLTVL.

This chain joins TRBV4-1 and TRBJ2-3, with D maybe TRBD2 (5 bases). CDR1 is MGHRA, CDR2 YSYEKL, per germline. The ends were cut back, 4 bases at V and 5 bases at J, with 10 bases in the middle. The CDR3 consists of 13 residues. CDR3 sequence: CASSRGREDTQYF. The CDR3 DNA reads as TGCGCCAGCAGCCGCGGACGGGAAGATACGCAGTATTTT.

This clone was counted a few times. This sequence joins TRBV18 and TRBJ2-1; D is unresolved. Germline loops: CDR1 KGHSH, CDR2 LQKENI. V was cut by 3 bases and J by 7 bases, with 16 bases left in between. The CDR3 runs to 15 residues. The CDR3 protein is CASSPLTPRANEQFF. The CDR3 coding sequence is TGTGCCAGCTCACCGCTAACCCCTCGGGCAAATGAGCAGTTCTTC.

The CDR3, as DNA: TGTGCCAGCAGTTACTCCGGGACTAGCGGCACCTACGAGCAGTACTTC. Translation gives CASSYSGTSGTYEQYF. The chain uses TRBV6-5 and TRBJ2-7; 11 bases fit TRBD2. The germline gives CDR1 MNHEY, CDR2 SVGAGI. The CDR3 is 16 amino acids. Trimming took 0 bases from V and 2 from J; bases not matched to a gene: 3.

The table lists this clone with a few counts. The identical CDR3 is also encoded by other nucleotide sequences in the sample. The J gene is TRBJ1-1, the V gene TRBV30; D not certain. This CDR3 is 13 amino acids long. V was shortened by 1 base and J by 1 base, with 7 bases between the two germline ends. Germline loops: CDR1 GTSNPN, CDR2 SVGIG (reference sequence). CDR3 in amino acids: CAWSETGNTEAFF. CDR3 nucleotide sequence: TGTGCCTGGAGTGAGACCGGGAACACTGAAGCTTTCTTT.

This clone was seen a handful of times. The rearrangement uses TRBV6-6 and TRBJ1-2; TRBD1 agrees at 11 bases. Trimming cost V 5 bases and J 3 bases; bases outside gene matches: 2. The germline V gene has CDR1 MNHNY and CDR2 SVGAGI (reference sequence). The CDR3 runs 14 residues. In DNA, the CDR3 is TGTGCCAGCAGTACGGGACAGGGGGACTATGGCTACACCTTC. The encoded protein is CASSTGQGDYGYTF.

This clone was found a few times. The chain couples TRBV10-3 to TRBJ1-3; D ambiguous. The CDR3 spans 16 residues. Trimming left V 0 bases short and J 0 bases short, with 9 bases between. The germline CDR1 and CDR2 sequences are ENHRY and SYGVKD. CDR3 nucleotide sequence: TGTGCCATCAGTGAGTCTAAGGAGGGCTCTGGAAACACCATATATTTT. The encoded protein is CAISESKEGSGNTIYF.

A few counts support this clone. The rearrangement uses TRBV25-1 and TRBJ2-1; no clear D gene. The CDR3 has 15 amino acids. Trimming removed 5 bases from V and 2 bases from J, with 13 bases in between. The germline V gene has CDR1 MGHDK and CDR2 SYGVNS. DNA of the CDR3: TGTGCCAGCAGTCGCCCGGTGGGGACCTACAATGAGCAGTTCTTC. It codes for CASSRPVGTYNEQFF.

The table lists this clone with a few counts. The chain couples TRBV7-9 to TRBJ2-2, with unresolved D. CDR3 size: 14 residues. Trimming left V 5 bases short and J 6 bases short, with 13 bases between. Looked up from germline, CDR1 is SEHNR and CDR2 is FQNEAQ (reference sequence). CDR3 nucleotides: TGTGCCAGCAGCCTTAGAGCAGAGTCCGGGGAGCTGTTTTTT. As protein: CASSLRAESGELFF.

V is TRBV6-6 and J is TRBJ1-6; 11 nucleotides match TRBD1. The trim removed 8 bases at V and 8 bases at J, leaving 2 bases unmatched. CDR1 is MNHNY, CDR2 SVGAGI, per germline (reference sequence). The CDR3 covers 13 residues. The CDR3 DNA is TGTGCCAGCGGGACAGGGGGTGATTCACCCCTCCACTTT. Translating gives CASGTGGDSPLHF.

The chain is built from TRBV6-5 and TRBJ2-4; D unclear. From germline, CDR1 is MNHEY and CDR2 SVGAGI. The CDR3 is 13 residues long. With 4 bases removed from V and 3 bases from J, the gap between germline ends came to 7 bases. The CDR3 DNA reads TGTGCCAGCAGTTCTTCAAACAAAAACATTCAGTACTTC. Translation gives CASSSSNKNIQYF.

A few counts support this clone. The CDR3 region is CATSGTGEGSQPQHF. The CDR3 bases are TGTGCCACCAGCGGCACAGGGGAGGGCAGTCAGCCCCAGCATTTT. The V and J genes are TRBV15 and TRBJ1-5; 7 positions match TRBD1. From germline, CDR1 is LNHNV and CDR2 YYDKDF (reference sequence). The CDR3 is 15 residues long. With 5 bases clipped from V and 6 bases from J, the junction kept 10 bases outside the gene matches. The full variable domain, completed using reference TRBV15 and TRBJ1-5, is DAMVIQNPRYQVTQFGKPVTLSCSQTLNHNVMYWYQQKSSQAPKLLFHYYDKDFNNEADTPDNFQSRRPNTSFCFLDIRSPGLGDTAMYLCATSGTGEGSQPQHFGDGTRLSIL.

The V call is TRBV9, the J call TRBJ2-1, with a tentative D call TRBD1 (7 bases). V was shortened by 4 bases and J by 9 bases, with 14 bases between the two germline ends. CDR1 and CDR2 (germline): SGDLS, YYNGEE. The CDR3 sequence is 13 residues long. The CDR3: CASSIRQGGEQFF. The CDR3 DNA reads as TGTGCCAGCAGCATTAGACAGGGAGGTGAGCAGTTCTTC. Using reference TRBV9 and TRBJ2-1 for the parts outside the CDR3, the full variable domain is DSGVTQTPKHLITATGQRVTLRCSPRSGDLSVYWYQQSLDQGLQFLIQYYNGEERAKGNILERFSAQQFPDLHSELNLSSLELGDSALYFCASSIRQGGEQFFGPGTRLTVL.

This chain connects TRBV7-2 to TRBJ2-7; a weak D match, TRBD1 (5 bases). Trimming stripped 1 base from V and 3 bases from J, with 10 bases between. The CDR3 totals 14 residues. Germline values: CDR1 SGHTA, CDR2 FQGNSA. This chain's CDR3 is CASSLGQKSYEQYF. For the CDR3, the DNA is TGTGCCAGCAGCTTAGGACAGAAGAGCTACGAGCAGTACTTC.

Turning to this clone: The sample holds other DNA sequences that translate to the same CDR3. The chain uses TRBV7-9 and TRBJ2-7; 8 nucleotides agree with TRBD1. This CDR3 has 14 residues. Trimming at V came to 5 bases and at J to 1 base, leaving 4 bases not matched to a gene. The germline V gene encodes CDR1 SEHNR and CDR2 FQNEAQ (reference sequence). CDR3 in DNA: TGTGCCAGCAGCCTACAGGGGGTTTCCTACGAGCAGTACTTC. As protein: CASSLQGVSYEQYF.

V and J are TRBV5-4 and TRBJ1-1; D is uncertain. The length of the CDR3 is 14 residues. V was clipped by 4 bases and J by 1 base, with 11 bases between them. From germline, CDR1 is SGHNT and CDR2 YYREEE (reference sequence). The CDR3 loop is CASSGGRTNTEAFF. In nucleotides, the CDR3 is TGTGCCAGCAGCGGTGGCCGGACGAACACTGAAGCTTTCTTT.

The chain joins TRBV14 to TRBJ2-7, with 9 bases aligning to TRBD1. V shed 6 bases and J 12 bases; nucleotides not matched to a gene: 12. The germline V gene encodes CDR1 SGHDN and CDR2 FVKESK. CDR3 length: 13 amino acids. The CDR3 DNA follows: TGTGCCAGCAGTCAGGGACAGGGTAAAAAGATGTACTTC. Translated: CASSQGQGKKMYF.

This clone was seen a handful of times. The rearrangement links TRBV19 to TRBJ2-7; D not certain. Trimming stripped 5 bases from V and 7 bases from J, with 12 bases between. The CDR3 runs 12 residues. Germline lookup yields CDR1 LNHDA and CDR2 SQIVND (reference sequence). CDR3 in amino acids: CASSAFPGEQYF. CDR3 DNA sequence: TGTGCCAGTAGTGCGTTCCCTGGAGAGCAGTACTTC.

The chain joins TRBV27 to TRBJ1-5; D remains ambiguous. This CDR3 has 14 amino acids. Germline V gene lookup returns CDR1 MNHEY and CDR2 SMNVEV (reference sequence). With 0 bases removed from V and 1 base from J, the gap between germline ends came to 4 bases. The CDR3 is CASSLSRSNQPQHF. CDR3 bases: TGTGCCAGCAGTTTATCTAGGAGCAATCAGCCCCAGCATTTT.

V gene TRBV18 combines with J gene TRBJ2-7; 7 positions agree with TRBD2. V lost 5 bases to trimming and J lost 0 bases; unmatched junction nucleotides: 4. The CDR3 runs 14 residues. CDR1 is KGHSH and CDR2 is LQKENI in the germline V gene. The CDR3 DNA reads TGTGCCAGCTCATCCCGGGAGGACTCCTACGAGCAGTACTTC. Translating it yields CASSSREDSYEQYF.

The genes are TRBV30 and TRBJ1-2, with a possible D match to TRBD1 (6 bases). Trimming removed 8 bases from V and 4 bases from J, with 14 bases in between. The CDR3 runs to 12 residues. CDR1 is GTSNPN, CDR2 SVGIG, per germline (reference sequence). The CDR3 DNA follows: TGTGCCCTATCGACAGGCAGCTATGGCTACACCTTC. Translating gives CALSTGSYGYTF.

The table lists this clone with a few counts. The chain uses TRBV9 and TRBJ2-1, with D hard to call. This CDR3 spans 15 amino acids. With 1 base removed from V and 0 bases from J, the gap between germline ends came to 8 bases. Germline-derived CDR1 and CDR2 are SGDLS and YYNGEE. CDR3 amino acids: CASSVMPNSYNEQFF. The CDR3 nucleotides read TGTGCCAGCAGCGTAATGCCAAACTCCTACAATGAGCAGTTCTTC.

This clone was seen only a few times. Other DNA sequences in the same sample also yield this CDR3. The chain recombines TRBV30 with TRBJ1-1, with 7 bases that match TRBD1. With V trimmed by 1 base and J by 5 bases, 4 bases remained unmatched. The CDR3 contains 13 residues. The germline V gene has CDR1 GTSNPN and CDR2 SVGIG (reference sequence). The DNA of the CDR3 is TGTGCCTGGAGTGGACAGGGAGATACTGAAGCTTTCTTT. The encoded protein is CAWSGQGDTEAFF.